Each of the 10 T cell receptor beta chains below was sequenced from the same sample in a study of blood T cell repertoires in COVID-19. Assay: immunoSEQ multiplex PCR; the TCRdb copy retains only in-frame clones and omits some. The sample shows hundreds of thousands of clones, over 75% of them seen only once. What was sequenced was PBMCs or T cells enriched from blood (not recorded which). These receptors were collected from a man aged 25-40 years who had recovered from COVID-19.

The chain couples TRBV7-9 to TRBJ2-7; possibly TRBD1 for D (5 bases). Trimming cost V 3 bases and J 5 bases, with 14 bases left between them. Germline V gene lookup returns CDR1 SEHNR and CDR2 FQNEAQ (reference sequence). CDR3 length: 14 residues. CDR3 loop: CASSLGSGYHEQYF. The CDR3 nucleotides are TGTGCCAGCAGCTTGGGGTCAGGGTACCACGAGCAGTACTTC.

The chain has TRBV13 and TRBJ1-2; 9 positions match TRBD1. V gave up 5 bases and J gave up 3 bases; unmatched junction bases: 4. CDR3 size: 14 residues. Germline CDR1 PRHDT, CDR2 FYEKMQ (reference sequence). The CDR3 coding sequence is TGTGCCAGCAGCGGAGACAGGGGGGACTATGGCTACACCTTC. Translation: CASSGDRGDYGYTF.

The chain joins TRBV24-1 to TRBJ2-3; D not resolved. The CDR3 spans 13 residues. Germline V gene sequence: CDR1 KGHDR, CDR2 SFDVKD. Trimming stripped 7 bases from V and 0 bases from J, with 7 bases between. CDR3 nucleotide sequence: TGTGCCACCAGCCGCGGTAGCACAGATACGCAGTATTTT. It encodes CATSRGSTDTQYF.

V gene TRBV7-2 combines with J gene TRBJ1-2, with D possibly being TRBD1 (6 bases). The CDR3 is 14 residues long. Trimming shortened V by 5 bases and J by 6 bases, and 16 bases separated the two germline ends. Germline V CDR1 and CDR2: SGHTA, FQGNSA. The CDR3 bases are TGTGCCAGCAGCCCCGGTCGGGGGGGCAATGGCTACACCTTC. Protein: CASSPGRGGNGYTF. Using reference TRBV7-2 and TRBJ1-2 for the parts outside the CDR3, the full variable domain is GAGVSQSPSNKVTEKGKDVELRCDPISGHTALYWYRQSLGQGLEFLIYFQGNSAPDKSGLPSDRFSAERTGGSVSTLTIQRTQQEDSAVYLCASSPGRGGNGYTFGSGTRLTVV.

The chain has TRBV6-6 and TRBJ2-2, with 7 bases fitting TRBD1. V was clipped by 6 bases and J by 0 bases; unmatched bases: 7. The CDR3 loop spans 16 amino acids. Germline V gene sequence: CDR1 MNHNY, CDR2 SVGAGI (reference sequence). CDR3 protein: CASRTRTGTNTGELFF. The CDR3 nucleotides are TGTGCCAGCAGAACTCGGACAGGCACGAACACCGGGGAGCTGTTTTTT.

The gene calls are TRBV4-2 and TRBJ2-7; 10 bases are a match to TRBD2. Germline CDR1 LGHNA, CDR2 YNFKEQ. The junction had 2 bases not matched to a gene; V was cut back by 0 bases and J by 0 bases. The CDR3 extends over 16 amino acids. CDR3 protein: CASSQEPSGSSYEQYF. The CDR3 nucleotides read TGTGCCAGCAGCCAAGAACCTAGCGGGAGCTCCTACGAGCAGTACTTC.

The CDR3 here is CASSLDSEGLYQETQYF. The CDR3 coding sequence is TGTGCCAGCAGCTTAGATTCCGAGGGACTGTACCAAGAGACCCAGTACTTC. The chain couples TRBV11-3 to TRBJ2-5; tentative D call: TRBD2 (6 bases). V lost 0 bases and J 0 bases, leaving 14 bases between the germline ends. The CDR3 runs to 17 residues. Per germline, CDR1 SGHNT and CDR2 YENEEA.

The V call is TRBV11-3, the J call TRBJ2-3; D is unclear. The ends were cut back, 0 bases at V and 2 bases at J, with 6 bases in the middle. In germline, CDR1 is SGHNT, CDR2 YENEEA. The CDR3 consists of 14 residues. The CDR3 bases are TGTGCCAGCAGCTTAGAGGGCTTCACAGATACGCAGTATTTT. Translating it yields CASSLEGFTDTQYF.

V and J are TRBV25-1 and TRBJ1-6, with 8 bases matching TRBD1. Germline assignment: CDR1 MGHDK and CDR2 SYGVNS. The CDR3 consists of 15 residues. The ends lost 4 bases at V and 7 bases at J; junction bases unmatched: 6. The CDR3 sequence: CASSGGQGRNSPLHF. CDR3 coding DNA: TGTGCCAGCAGTGGTGGACAGGGAAGAAATTCACCCCTCCACTTT.

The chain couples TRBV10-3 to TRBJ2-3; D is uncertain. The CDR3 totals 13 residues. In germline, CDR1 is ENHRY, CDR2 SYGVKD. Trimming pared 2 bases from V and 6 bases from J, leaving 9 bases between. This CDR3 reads CAISEGFGDTQYF. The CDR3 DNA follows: TGTGCCATCAGTGAGGGGTTCGGGGATACGCAGTATTTT.